A single sample gave rise to the 24 T cell receptor beta chains below, sequenced in a study of prognosis after radiotherapy for stage I lung cancer. Starting from genomic DNA, TCR beta CDR3 was amplified through two-round multiplex PCR. Each TRBV and TRBJ gene had its own primer in the first PCR round. TCRdb redid the calling of the multiplex PCR reads with MiXCR, one entry per CDR3 protein. The table has about 51,000 distinct CDR3 sequences, 30% to 35% seen once; the top ten hold 9.2%. The sequencing used PBMCs, collected before or after stereotactic body radiation therapy (not recorded which). The source is a donor of 50 years or more with non-small cell lung cancer.

V usage is TRBV9 and J usage is TRBJ2-1; D is possibly TRBD2 (6 bases). The CDR3 spans 17 residues. Germline V lookup: CDR1 SGDLS, CDR2 YYNGEE. The V end lost 4 bases, the J end lost 0 bases, and 17 bases lay between the germline ends. CDR3 nucleotide sequence: TGTGCCAGCAGCCACAGACTAGACGTAAGCTCCTACAATGAGCAGTTCTTC. It yields the protein CASSHRLDVSSYNEQFF.

The count of this clonotype is one. This is likely an artifact of a read error, given a far larger clone one base away. The V and J genes are TRBV6-4 and TRBJ1-3; a possible D gene is TRBD1 (6 bases). V dropped 3 bases and J dropped 9 bases, with 18 bases sitting between them. Per the germline V gene, CDR1 is MRHNA and CDR2 is SNTAGT. The length of the CDR3 is 15 residues. The CDR3 reads CASSDFGQGRGTIYF. CDR3 in DNA: TGTGCCAGCAGTGATTTTGGGCAGGGGAGGGGCACCATATATTTT.

CDR3 coding DNA: TGTGCCAGCAGGCCTACAGGAGGCTCTGGAAACACCATATATTTT. It is translated as CASRPTGGSGNTIYF. The chain employs TRBV2 and TRBJ1-3, with D possibly TRBD1 on 5 matching bases. This CDR3 comprises 15 residues. The V end was cut by 6 bases, the J end by 0 bases, with 12 bases between. CDR1 is SNHLY and CDR2 is FYNNEI in the germline V gene. Supplemented by reference TRBV2 and TRBJ1-3, the full variable domain reads EPEVTQTPSHQVTQMGQEVILRCVPISNHLYFYWYRQILGQKVEFLVSFYNNEISEKSEIFDDQFSVERPDGSNFTLKIRSTKLEDSAMYFCASRPTGGSGNTIYFGEGSWLTVV.

This clonotype appeared many times. The gene calls are TRBV7-9 and TRBJ1-5; 7 bases match TRBD1. Germline V CDR1 and CDR2: SEHNR, FQNEAQ (reference sequence). The CDR3 sequence is 17 residues long. V shed 4 bases, J shed 4 bases, and the junction held 13 bases outside the gene matches. The CDR3 nucleotides read TGTGCCAGCAGCTCGCAGAGGACAGGAGACTATAATCAGCCCCAGCATTTT. Protein sequence: CASSSQRTGDYNQPQHF.

This clonotype was counted ten times or more. The V gene is TRBV6-5, the J gene TRBJ2-3; D is uncertain. Trimming left V 2 bases short and J 6 bases short, with 6 bases between. This CDR3 is 12 amino acids long. CDR1 is MNHEY and CDR2 is SVGAGI in the germline V gene. The CDR3 DNA follows: TGTGCCAGCAGTTACCTCGGGGATACGCAGTATTTT. This sequence encodes CASSYLGDTQYF.

Points on this clonotype: Since a far larger clone is one base different, this is likely a read error. The gene calls are TRBV7-8 and TRBJ2-3, with a weak D call TRBD1 (5 bases). V was cut by 2 bases and J by 7 bases, with 7 bases left in between. This CDR3 region has 12 residues. In germline, CDR1 is SGHVS, CDR2 FQNEAQ. The CDR3 nucleotides read TGTGCCAGCAGCTTACAGGGATATACGCAGTATTTT. Encoded protein: CASSLQGYTQYF.

The V and J genes are TRBV19 and TRBJ2-7, with 7 bases fitting TRBD2. V was pared by 5 bases and J by 3 bases, with 10 bases of the junction left unmatched. The CDR3 length is 15 residues. Germline CDR1 and CDR2: LNHDA and SQIVND (reference sequence). DNA of the CDR3: TGTGCCAGTAGTCGGAGCGGGGCAGTGCTCTACGAGCAGTACTTC. Protein product: CASSRSGAVLYEQYF.

A remark on this clonotype: A single base is all that separates this from a far larger clone, so a read error is likely. This chain uses TRBV7-9 with TRBJ1-1; D unclear. This CDR3 region has 13 residues. Per germline, CDR1 SEHNR and CDR2 FQNEAQ (reference sequence). V dropped 1 base and J dropped 0 bases, with 3 bases sitting between them. CDR3 sequence: CASSLELNTEAFF. CDR3 coding DNA: TGTGCCAGCAGCTTAGAGTTGAACACTGAAGCTTTCTTT. The full variable domain, completed using reference TRBV7-9 and TRBJ1-1, is DTGVSQNPRHKITKRGQNVTFRCDPISEHNRLYWYRQTLGQGPEFLTYFQNEAQLEKSRLLSDRFSAERPKGSFSTLEIQRTEQGDSAMYLCASSLELNTEAFFGQGTRLTVV.

This clonotype was recorded many times. The gene calls are TRBV6-4 and TRBJ2-1, with TRBD2 matching 14 bases. CDR1 and CDR2 from the germline V gene are MRHNA and SNTAGT. With V trimmed by 6 bases and J by 8 bases, 6 bases remained unmatched. There are 15 residues in the CDR3. The CDR3 sequence: CASSAGTSGRDEQFF. The CDR3 nucleotides read TGTGCCAGCAGCGCCGGGACTAGCGGGAGAGATGAGCAGTTCTTC.

V is TRBV2 and J is TRBJ2-7, with D unclear. This CDR3 contains 14 residues. Per germline, CDR1 SNHLY and CDR2 FYNNEI. V lost 10 bases to trimming and J lost 4 bases, with 20 bases between them. CDR3 nucleotide sequence: TGTGCCACCAGCAGAGAGGTAGCTCAATACGAGCAGTACTTC. Translating gives CATSREVAQYEQYF.

For this clonotype: This sequence is one base from a far larger clone and is likely a read error. The chain employs TRBV6-5 and TRBJ2-1, with D unresolved. Germline V CDR1 and CDR2: MNHEY, SVGAGI. V lost 7 bases, J lost 0 bases, and 10 bases lay in between. CDR3 length: 14 residues. CDR3 sequence: CASNRCSSYNEQFF. The CDR3 region has the DNA TGTGCCAGCAACCGGTGTAGCTCCTACAATGAGCAGTTCTTC.

This clonotype was found many times. CDR3 DNA sequence: TGTGCCAGCAGCTTAAGTTGGCGGGGCGCGGGAGATACGCAGTATTTT. Translating gives CASSLSWRGAGDTQYF. This chain joins TRBV7-2 and TRBJ2-3; D is possibly TRBD2 (6 bases). Trimming pared 2 bases from V and 5 bases from J, leaving 17 bases between. The CDR3 has 16 residues. Germline CDR1 is SGHTA and CDR2 is FQGNSA. Full variable domain (rest looked up from reference TRBV7-2 and TRBJ2-3): GAGVSQSPSNKVTEKGKDVELRCDPISGHTALYWYRQSLGQGLEFLIYFQGNSAPDKSGLPSDRFSAERTGGSVSTLTIQRTQQEDSAVYLCASSLSWRGAGDTQYFGPGTRLTVL.

There are many counts of this clonotype. The V gene is TRBV20-1, the J gene TRBJ2-5, with D unclear. CDR1 is DFQATT and CDR2 is SNEGSKA in the germline V gene (reference sequence). CDR3 length equals 13 residues. The CDR3 reads CSLLNGRQETQYF. CDR3 DNA: TGCAGCTTACTAAACGGGCGACAAGAGACCCAGTACTTC.

This clonotype was picked up many times. The gene calls are TRBV3-2 and TRBJ2-7; the table's D call of TRBD2 was not tested on the DNA. TRBV3-2 is reported as a pseudogene. CDR3 length: 19 residues. CDR3 residues: CASSQVNESGSRRSYEQYF. The CDR3 DNA reads TGTGCCAGCAGCCAAGTGAATGAGAGCGGGAGTAGAAGGTCCTACGAGCAGTACTTC.

This clonotype was seen repeatedly, ten times or more. The rearrangement links TRBV28 to TRBJ1-1; 9 bases fit TRBD1. The CDR3 spans 15 residues. Germline V lookup: CDR1 MDHEN, CDR2 SYDVKM. After removal of 6 bases from V and 1 base from J, the junction contained 6 bases not matched to a gene. The CDR3 region has the DNA TGTGCCAGCAGCCTGACAGGGGGTGGGAACACTGAAGCTTTCTTT. Its protein product is CASSLTGGGNTEAFF.

The chain employs TRBV20-1 and TRBJ1-2; 7 nucleotides align to TRBD1. This CDR3 is built from 14 residues. CDR1 and CDR2 from the germline V gene are DFQATT and SNEGSKA (reference sequence). V gave up 5 bases and J gave up 8 bases; unmatched junction bases: 14. CDR3 coding DNA: TGCAGTGCTGCCAAGCAGGGGGGGAAATGGGGCTACACCTTC. It is translated as CSAAKQGGKWGYTF.

Worth noting for this clonotype: At one end the junction does not follow the germline gene, possibly because of a read error. The J gene is TRBJ2-2, the V gene TRBV6-2 or TRBV6-3, with 9 bases lining up with TRBD1. The CDR3 length is 15 residues. CDR1 is MNHEY and CDR2 is SVGEGT in the germline V gene. CDR3 amino acids: CANSPGTGHTGELFF. The CDR3 DNA reads as TGTGCCAACAGTCCCGGGACAGGGCACACCGGTGAGCTGTTTTTT.

This clonotype was counted many times. The chain combines TRBV18 with TRBJ2-7; no clear D. The length of the CDR3 is 16 residues. V was clipped by 3 bases and J by 3 bases, with 18 bases between them. Germline-derived CDR1 and CDR2 are KGHSH and LQKENI. CDR3 sequence: CASSPPPDGWGYEQYF. The CDR3, as DNA: TGTGCCAGCTCACCCCCCCCCGACGGGTGGGGCTACGAGCAGTACTTC.

In regard to this clonotype: One junction end does not reproduce the germline sequence, and a read error may be involved. The chain uses TRBV18 and TRBJ1-2; 7 bases are a match to TRBD1. Germline CDR1 KGHSH, CDR2 LQKENI. The CDR3 runs 16 residues. The CDR3 loop reads CASSPTLSQGSEGYTF. CDR3 coding DNA: TGCGCCAGCTCACCGACCCTCTCACAGGGGTCGGAAGGCTACACCTTC.

Comment on this clonotype: This sequence is one base from a far larger clone and is likely a read error. The chain uses TRBV11-3 and TRBJ1-2, with D tentatively TRBD1 (6 bases). Germline assignment: CDR1 SGHNT and CDR2 YENEEA. CDR3 length equals 14 residues. Trimming took off 8 bases at V and 6 bases at J, with 19 bases between the two ends. The CDR3 loop reads CASGPVTGGNGYTF. The CDR3 DNA reads as TGTGCCAGCGGACCCGTGACAGGAGGCAATGGCTACACCTTC.

V is TRBV2 and J is TRBJ1-4; 7 positions agree with TRBD1. The CDR3 runs 15 residues. Germline CDR1 reads SNHLY; CDR2 reads FYNNEI. Trimming at V came to 6 bases and at J to 7 bases, leaving 11 bases not matched to a gene. The CDR3 DNA follows: TGTGCCAGCAGGGTCGAGGGGGCAGGGAGTGAAAAACTGTTTTTT. Its protein is CASRVEGAGSEKLFF.

This clonotype was detected ten times or more. The chain couples TRBV2 to TRBJ2-3; D gene uncertain. Trimming pared 7 bases from V and 0 bases from J, leaving 8 bases between. Germline lookup yields CDR1 SNHLY and CDR2 FYNNEI. This CDR3 is 13 amino acids long. CDR3 in DNA: TGTGCCAGCACGTCGACCAGCACAGATACGCAGTATTTT. Protein: CASTSTSTDTQYF.

This clonotype was picked up many times. CDR3 protein: CASIRQGALLALYNEQFF. The DNA for the CDR3 is TGTGCCAGCATCCGACAGGGGGCGTTACTAGCGTTGTACAATGAGCAGTTCTTC. The V gene is TRBV6-1, the J gene TRBJ2-1; TRBD1 matches at 10 bases. J gave up 4 bases and V 7 bases, and 16 bases lay outside the gene matches. The CDR3 runs to 18 residues. Germline loops: CDR1 MNHNS, CDR2 SASEGT.

This clonotype was found many times. The chain uses TRBV28 and TRBJ2-2, with TRBD2 matching 8 bases. The CDR3 is 15 residues long. J lost 6 bases, V lost 5 bases, and 8 bases had no gene match. Germline V gives CDR1 MDHEN, CDR2 SYDVKM. The chain's CDR3 is CASSTVGRAPGELFF. For the CDR3, the DNA is TGTGCCAGCAGTACGGTCGGGAGGGCCCCCGGGGAGCTGTTTTTT.